A selection of T cell receptor beta chains follows, all from one sample in a study of blood T cells in healthy people across ages. One entry per CDR3 protein results from TCRdb running MiXCR on the 5' RACE reads. The sample lists hundreds of thousands of distinct CDR3 sequences, approximately 31% occurring once. The sequenced sample was blood. The receptors were gathered from a woman of 80 years or more in good health. CDR3s include the opening cysteine and the closing phenylalanine or tryptophan. Each record gives: D gene, V gene, clone size, J gene, CDR3 DNA, CDR3 protein. A D gene is named only where the DNA matches it firmly. Only part of the rows carry a size: once, few, many, or a class if the clone is expanded.

D gene: TRBD2
V gene: TRBV5-1
clone size: many
J gene: TRBJ2-1
CDR3 DNA: TGCGCCACCTCTACACTAGCGAACAATGAGCAGTTCTTC
CDR3 protein: CATSTLANNEQFF

D gene: TRBD2
V gene: TRBV6-1
clone size: NA
J gene: TRBJ2-5
CDR3 DNA: TGTGCCAGCCGTCGGGGCATAGCGGGGGGTCCGATGGTCGAGACCCGGTACTTT
CDR3 protein: CASRRGIAGGPMVETRYF

D gene: NA
V gene: TRBV29-1
clone size: many
J gene: TRBJ2-3
CDR3 DNA: TGCAGCGTTGAATACAGGGCAGATACGCAGTATTTT
CDR3 protein: CSVEYRADTQYF

D gene: NA
V gene: TRBV23-1
clone size: NA
J gene: TRBJ1-4
CDR3 DNA: TGCGCCAGCCATACAGGAGGAACTAATGAAAAACTGTTTTTT
CDR3 protein: CASHTGGTNEKLFF

D gene: TRBD1
V gene: TRBV12-3/TRBV12-4
clone size: few
J gene: TRBJ1-1
CDR3 DNA: TGTGCCAGCAGTTTATTTCAGGGGGCAGGGACTGAAGCTTTCTTT
CDR3 protein: CASSLFQGAGTEAFF

D gene: NA
V gene: TRBV10-3
clone size: many
J gene: TRBJ2-5
CDR3 DNA: TGTGCCATCAGGGGGGGCTTGGGGGAGACCCAGTACTTC
CDR3 protein: CAIRGGLGETQYF

D gene: NA
V gene: TRBV18
clone size: many
J gene: TRBJ2-5
CDR3 DNA: TGTGCCAGCTCACCCAACATCCTGGAGACCCAGTACTTC
CDR3 protein: CASSPNILETQYF

D gene: NA
V gene: TRBV5-1
clone size: many
J gene: TRBJ2-5
CDR3 DNA: TGCGCCAGCAGCCGCGCTCCAAAGGAGACCCAGTACTTC
CDR3 protein: CASSRAPKETQYF

D gene: TRBD1
V gene: TRBV20-1
clone size: once
J gene: TRBJ1-2
CDR3 DNA: TGCAGTGCCAGAGTTCAGGGGGAACCCTTCTATGGCTACACCTTC
CDR3 protein: CSARVQGEPFYGYTF

D gene: NA
V gene: TRBV7-6
clone size: many
J gene: TRBJ2-1
CDR3 DNA: TGTGCCAGCAGCCCACTTCGCAGGGCTGGGAATAGGCAGTTCTTC
CDR3 protein: CASSPLRRAGNRQFF

D gene: NA
V gene: TRBV20-1
clone size: many
J gene: TRBJ2-7
CDR3 DNA: TGCAGTGCCATAGCAGGGTACTACGAGCAGTACTTC
CDR3 protein: CSAIAGYYEQYF

D gene: TRBD1
V gene: TRBV30
clone size: NA
J gene: TRBJ1-4
CDR3 DNA: TGTGCCTGGAGCCCTAGGACAGGGGGTAAACTGTTTTTT
CDR3 protein: CAWSPRTGGKLFF

D gene: TRBD2
V gene: TRBV19
clone size: many
J gene: TRBJ2-1
CDR3 DNA: TGTGCCAGCAGGGTAGCGGGGGGGCCCTACAATGAGCAGTTCTTC
CDR3 protein: CASRVAGGPYNEQFF

D gene: TRBD2
V gene: TRBV11-2
clone size: many
J gene: TRBJ2-7
CDR3 DNA: TGTGCCAGCAGCTCCTCTCTAGCGGGGGGCCGAGTCGAGCAGTACTTC
CDR3 protein: CASSSSLAGGRVEQYF